This is a list of T cell receptor beta chains from one sample in a study of blood T cell repertoires in COVID-19. Libraries were prepared by immunoSEQ multiplex PCR; TCRdb keeps only in-frame clonotypes and omits some of them. The table includes 30,000 to 40,000 clones, 79% detected once. The specimen was peripheral blood. The receptor set was obtained from a man aged 70 or older with acute or convalescent COVID-19. The CDR3 runs from the conserved cysteine through the conserved F or W. Each record gives: clone size, D gene, V gene, J gene, CDR3 protein, CDR3 DNA. A D gene is named only where the DNA matches it firmly. Clone size is given for some rows only: seen once, a few or many times, or a class if the clone is expanded.

clone_size: -
d_call: -
v_call: TRBV18
j_call: TRBJ2-2
cdr3_aa: CASSPGRASNTGELFF
cdr3_nt: TGTGCCAGCTCACCAGGGCGGGCTTCGAACACCGGGGAGCTGTTTTTT

clone_size: -
d_call: TRBD2
v_call: TRBV7-9
j_call: TRBJ2-1
cdr3_aa: CASSPGGEREQFF
cdr3_nt: TGTGCCAGCAGCCCTGGGGGGGAGAGGGAGCAGTTCTTC

clone_size: -
d_call: -
v_call: TRBV11-3
j_call: TRBJ2-2
cdr3_aa: CASSLRFTGELFF
cdr3_nt: TGTGCCAGCAGCTTGCGGTTCACCGGGGAGCTGTTTTTT

clone_size: -
d_call: -
v_call: TRBV5-1
j_call: TRBJ1-3
cdr3_aa: CASSLGGQSTGNTIYF
cdr3_nt: TGCGCCAGCAGCTTGGGCGGACAGTCTACTGGAAACACCATATATTTT

clone_size: -
d_call: -
v_call: TRBV5-1
j_call: TRBJ2-7
cdr3_aa: CASSLDTNSYEQYF
cdr3_nt: TGCGCCAGCAGCTTGGACACGAATTCCTACGAGCAGTACTTC

clone_size: -
d_call: -
v_call: TRBV19
j_call: TRBJ1-5
cdr3_aa: CASRRRNQPQHF
cdr3_nt: TGTGCCAGTAGACGGAGGAATCAGCCCCAGCATTTT

clone_size: -
d_call: -
v_call: TRBV29-1
j_call: TRBJ2-7
cdr3_aa: CSVGAGRFEQYF
cdr3_nt: TGCAGCGTTGGCGCAGGGCGGTTCGAGCAGTACTTC

clone_size: -
d_call: TRBD2
v_call: TRBV5-1
j_call: TRBJ2-1
cdr3_aa: CASRTSSGNNEQFF
cdr3_nt: TGCGCCAGCAGGACCTCTAGCGGTAACAATGAGCAGTTCTTC

clone_size: -
d_call: -
v_call: TRBV6-5
j_call: TRBJ2-7
cdr3_aa: CASSLDKRQYF
cdr3_nt: TGTGCCAGCAGTTTAGACAAGAGACAGTACTTC

clone_size: once
d_call: TRBD1
v_call: TRBV27
j_call: TRBJ2-5
cdr3_aa: CASSPSWGTEETQYF
cdr3_nt: TGTGCCAGCAGCCCCTCCTGGGGGACAGAAGAGACCCAGTACTTC

clone_size: -
d_call: -
v_call: TRBV6-5
j_call: TRBJ1-4
cdr3_aa: CASRDYNEKLFF
cdr3_nt: TGTGCCAGCCGCGACTATAATGAAAAACTGTTTTTT

clone_size: -
d_call: -
v_call: TRBV7-2
j_call: TRBJ2-5
cdr3_aa: CASSPSGGGGWETQYF
cdr3_nt: TGTGCCAGCAGCCCGTCTGGGGGAGGCGGGTGGGAGACCCAGTACTTC

clone_size: -
d_call: -
v_call: TRBV28
j_call: TRBJ2-3
cdr3_aa: CASTTPRRIDTQYF
cdr3_nt: TGTGCCAGCACCACCCCTCGGCGGATAGATACGCAGTATTTT

clone_size: -
d_call: TRBD2
v_call: TRBV10-3
j_call: TRBJ2-1
cdr3_aa: CAISVGTSDNEQFF
cdr3_nt: TGTGCCATCAGTGTCGGGACTAGCGACAATGAGCAGTTCTTC

clone_size: -
d_call: -
v_call: TRBV25-1
j_call: TRBJ2-3
cdr3_aa: CASSLTGTDTQYF
cdr3_nt: TGTGCCAGCAGCCTAACAGGGACAGATACGCAGTATTTT

clone_size: -
d_call: TRBD1
v_call: TRBV4-3
j_call: TRBJ1-6
cdr3_aa: CASSQDRGRDSPLHF
cdr3_nt: TGCGCCAGCAGCCAGGACAGGGGGCGGGATTCACCCCTCCACTTT

clone_size: -
d_call: TRBD2
v_call: TRBV24-1
j_call: TRBJ2-3
cdr3_aa: CATSELAGWGTDTQYF
cdr3_nt: TGTGCCACCAGTGAACTAGCGGGATGGGGCACAGATACGCAGTATTTT

clone_size: -
d_call: -
v_call: TRBV3-1/TRBV3-2
j_call: TRBJ2-2
cdr3_aa: CASSPWGGAGGELFF
cdr3_nt: TGTGCCAGCAGCCCCTGGGGGGGCGCGGGCGGGGAGCTGTTTTTT

clone_size: -
d_call: -
v_call: TRBV11-2
j_call: TRBJ2-3
cdr3_aa: CASSPTGSRTDTQYF
cdr3_nt: TGTGCCAGCAGCCCTACGGGGTCAAGGACAGATACGCAGTATTTT

clone_size: -
d_call: TRBD2
v_call: TRBV24-1
j_call: TRBJ2-3
cdr3_aa: CATTSGSADTQYF
cdr3_nt: TGTGCCACTACTAGCGGGAGTGCAGATACGCAGTATTTT

clone_size: -
d_call: -
v_call: TRBV28
j_call: TRBJ1-6
cdr3_aa: CASSPGGSYNSPLHF
cdr3_nt: TGTGCCAGCAGCCCCGGGGGCTCCTATAATTCACCCCTCCACTTT

clone_size: -
d_call: -
v_call: TRBV11-3
j_call: TRBJ2-3
cdr3_aa: CASSFADTQYF
cdr3_nt: TGTGCCAGCAGCTTCGCAGATACGCAGTATTTT

clone_size: few
d_call: TRBD2
v_call: TRBV6-2/TRBV6-3
j_call: TRBJ2-5
cdr3_aa: CASSYRGDSETQYF
cdr3_nt: TGTGCCAGCAGTTATCGGGGGGATTCTGAGACCCAGTACTTC

clone_size: -
d_call: -
v_call: TRBV5-1
j_call: TRBJ2-1
cdr3_aa: CASSLGRGAYNEQFF
cdr3_nt: TGCGCCAGCAGCTTGGGCAGGGGCGCCTACAATGAGCAGTTCTTC

clone_size: -
d_call: -
v_call: TRBV5-1
j_call: TRBJ1-2
cdr3_aa: CASSLGGSRDYGYTF
cdr3_nt: TGCGCCAGCAGCTTGGGCGGATCACGGGACTATGGCTACACCTTC

clone_size: -
d_call: TRBD1
v_call: TRBV3-1/TRBV3-2
j_call: TRBJ2-2
cdr3_aa: CASSQLQGGNTGELFF
cdr3_nt: TGTGCCAGCAGCCAACTACAGGGGGGCAACACCGGGGAGCTGTTTTTT

clone_size: -
d_call: -
v_call: TRBV2
j_call: TRBJ1-5
cdr3_aa: CASSLPASSYSNQPQHF
cdr3_nt: TGTGCCAGCAGTTTGCCGGCCAGTAGCTATAGCAATCAGCCCCAGCATTTT

clone_size: -
d_call: TRBD2
v_call: TRBV7-8
j_call: TRBJ2-7
cdr3_aa: CASSFSGRASYEQYF
cdr3_nt: TGTGCCAGCAGCTTTAGCGGGAGGGCCTCCTACGAGCAGTACTTC

clone_size: -
d_call: -
v_call: TRBV27
j_call: TRBJ2-1
cdr3_aa: CASSFSNGGINNEQFF
cdr3_nt: TGTGCCAGCAGTTTCAGCAACGGGGGAATTAACAATGAGCAGTTCTTC

clone_size: -
d_call: -
v_call: TRBV6-5
j_call: TRBJ2-5
cdr3_aa: CASRVNSQGETQYF
cdr3_nt: TGTGCCAGCAGGGTGAACTCCCAGGGGGAGACCCAGTACTTC

clone_size: -
d_call: -
v_call: TRBV9
j_call: TRBJ2-7
cdr3_aa: CASSVGEGGYEQYF
cdr3_nt: TGTGCCAGCAGCGTAGGAGAGGGTGGGTACGAGCAGTACTTC

clone_size: -
d_call: -
v_call: TRBV5-1
j_call: TRBJ2-5
cdr3_aa: CASSLHPGEETQYF
cdr3_nt: TGCGCCAGCAGCTTGCACCCGGGAGAGGAGACCCAGTACTTC

clone_size: -
d_call: -
v_call: TRBV29-1
j_call: TRBJ1-1
cdr3_aa: CSVKEQGPTEAFF
cdr3_nt: TGCAGCGTTAAAGAACAGGGCCCCACTGAAGCTTTCTTT

clone_size: -
d_call: TRBD1
v_call: TRBV2
j_call: TRBJ1-4
cdr3_aa: CATHRGTNEKLFF
cdr3_nt: TGTGCCACCCACAGGGGAACTAATGAAAAACTGTTTTTT

clone_size: -
d_call: -
v_call: TRBV6-5
j_call: TRBJ1-2
cdr3_aa: CASSYGASYGYTF
cdr3_nt: TGTGCCAGCAGTTATGGGGCATCATATGGCTACACCTTC

clone_size: -
d_call: TRBD1
v_call: TRBV29-1
j_call: TRBJ2-3
cdr3_aa: CSVPGQGSTDTQYF
cdr3_nt: TGCAGCGTTCCTGGACAGGGGAGTACAGATACGCAGTATTTT

clone_size: few
d_call: -
v_call: TRBV15
j_call: TRBJ2-1
cdr3_aa: CATRGGLDDNEQFF
cdr3_nt: TGTGCCACCAGGGGGGGGCTAGACGACAATGAGCAGTTCTTC

clone_size: -
d_call: -
v_call: TRBV24-1
j_call: TRBJ2-3
cdr3_aa: CATSGGRDTQYF
cdr3_nt: TGTGCCACCAGTGGGGGCCGAGATACGCAGTATTTT

clone_size: -
d_call: -
v_call: TRBV11-2
j_call: TRBJ1-1
cdr3_aa: CASSLIGGATEAFF
cdr3_nt: TGTGCCAGCAGCTTGATTGGGGGCGCGACTGAAGCTTTCTTT

clone_size: few
d_call: -
v_call: TRBV19
j_call: TRBJ1-2
cdr3_aa: CASSMGAAERYGYTF
cdr3_nt: TGTGCCAGTAGTATGGGGGCAGCGGAGCGCTATGGCTACACCTTC

clone_size: -
d_call: TRBD1
v_call: TRBV11-2
j_call: TRBJ1-2
cdr3_aa: CASSLDRDRGFYLGYTF
cdr3_nt: TGTGCCAGCAGCTTGGACCGGGACAGGGGTTTCTATCTTGGCTACACCTTC

clone_size: -
d_call: TRBD1
v_call: TRBV7-8
j_call: TRBJ2-5
cdr3_aa: CASSLDRGRETQYF
cdr3_nt: TGTGCCAGCAGCTTAGACAGGGGGCGAGAGACCCAGTACTTC

clone_size: -
d_call: -
v_call: TRBV5-4
j_call: TRBJ1-4
cdr3_aa: CASSPGGALNEKLFF
cdr3_nt: TGTGCCAGCAGCCCTGGGGGGGCTCTGAATGAAAAACTGTTTTTT

clone_size: -
d_call: -
v_call: TRBV28
j_call: TRBJ1-5
cdr3_aa: CASSPLLKGGNQPQHF
cdr3_nt: TGTGCCAGCAGTCCCCTCCTAAAGGGGGGCAATCAGCCCCAGCATTTT

clone_size: -
d_call: -
v_call: TRBV12-3/TRBV12-4
j_call: TRBJ2-5
cdr3_aa: CASSSRETQYF
cdr3_nt: TGTGCCAGCAGCTCGAGAGAGACCCAGTACTTC

clone_size: once
d_call: -
v_call: TRBV28
j_call: TRBJ2-3
cdr3_aa: CASSPNQDTQYF
cdr3_nt: TGTGCCAGCAGCCCCAATCAAGATACGCAGTATTTT

clone_size: -
d_call: TRBD2
v_call: TRBV7-9
j_call: TRBJ2-1
cdr3_aa: CASSSVAGGSYNEQFF
cdr3_nt: TGTGCCAGCAGCTCAGTAGCGGGAGGATCCTACAATGAGCAGTTCTTC

clone_size: -
d_call: TRBD2
v_call: TRBV7-6
j_call: TRBJ2-7
cdr3_aa: CASSSTGTSTYEQYF
cdr3_nt: TGTGCCAGCAGCTCGACCGGGACTAGCACCTACGAGCAGTACTTC

clone_size: -
d_call: TRBD2
v_call: TRBV24-1
j_call: TRBJ2-1
cdr3_aa: CATSATAGSEQFF
cdr3_nt: TGTGCCACCAGCGCTACAGCGGGAAGTGAGCAGTTCTTC

clone_size: -
d_call: -
v_call: TRBV7-9
j_call: TRBJ2-7
cdr3_aa: CASSLGQYF
cdr3_nt: TGTGCCAGCAGCCTCGGGCAGTACTTC

clone_size: -
d_call: TRBD1
v_call: TRBV5-6
j_call: TRBJ2-3
cdr3_aa: CASSLQGITDTQYF
cdr3_nt: TGTGCCAGCAGCTTACAGGGGATCACAGATACGCAGTATTTT

clone_size: -
d_call: TRBD1
v_call: TRBV28
j_call: TRBJ1-2
cdr3_aa: CASRPGQGGYGYTF
cdr3_nt: TGTGCCAGCAGACCCGGACAGGGAGGCTATGGCTACACCTTC

clone_size: -
d_call: TRBD1
v_call: TRBV27
j_call: TRBJ2-7
cdr3_aa: CASRYRGTSYEQYF
cdr3_nt: TGTGCCAGCAGATACAGGGGGACCTCCTACGAGCAGTACTTC